This T cell receptor beta chain came from a study of cytomegalovirus exposure and HLA in healthy donors. About the research overall: As released early, the data held about 85 million unique TCRs from HLA-typed donors. Study-level results: The productive fraction for most TCR beta V segments was about 87% or about 30% in an earlier analysis.

PCR primers comprised 60 Vbeta and 13 Jbeta primers. Produced via immunoSEQ multiplex PCR; TCRdb's table is partial and in-frame only. This table has just under 250,000 clones, 82% appearing once. The CDR3 is 16 residues long. V was cut by 3 bases and J by 7 bases, with 19 bases left in between. CDR1 is MGHRA and CDR2 is YSYEKL in the germline V gene. Donors were ostensibly healthy at sampling, although undocumented immune exposures were probable. A word on this clone: As yet, its antigen is unknown.

Sequencing was performed on PBMCs. The sequence was collected from a woman in her thirties or forties in good health and CMV-seropositive. The chain carries TRBV4-1 and TRBJ2-1; a weak D match, TRBD1 (6 bases). CDR3 DNA: TGCGCCAGCAGCCACAAAAGTGGACAGCCTAAGAATGAGCAGTTCTTC. Amino acids: CASSHKSGQPKNEQFF.